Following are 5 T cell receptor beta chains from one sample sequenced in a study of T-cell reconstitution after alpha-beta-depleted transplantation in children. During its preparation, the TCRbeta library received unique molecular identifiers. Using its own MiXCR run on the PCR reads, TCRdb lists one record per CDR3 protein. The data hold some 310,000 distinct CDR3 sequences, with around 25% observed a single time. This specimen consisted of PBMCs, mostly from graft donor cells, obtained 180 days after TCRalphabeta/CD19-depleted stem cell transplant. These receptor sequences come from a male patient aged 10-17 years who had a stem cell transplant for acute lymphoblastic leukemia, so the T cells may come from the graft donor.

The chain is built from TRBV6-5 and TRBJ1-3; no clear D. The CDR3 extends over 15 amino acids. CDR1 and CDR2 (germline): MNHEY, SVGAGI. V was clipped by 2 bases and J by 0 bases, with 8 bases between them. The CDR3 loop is CASSYDRSSGNTIYF. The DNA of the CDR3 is TGTGCCAGCAGTTACGATCGGAGCTCTGGAAACACCATATATTTT.

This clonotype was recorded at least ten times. CDR3 bases: TGTGCCAGCAGCTTAACGCCTGGGGATACGCAGTATTTT. Protein sequence: CASSLTPGDTQYF. The chain joins TRBV7-3 to TRBJ2-3; D uncertain. The CDR3 has 13 amino acids. Germline CDR1 SGHTA, CDR2 FQGTGA. Trimming stripped 0 bases from V and 6 bases from J, with 7 bases between.

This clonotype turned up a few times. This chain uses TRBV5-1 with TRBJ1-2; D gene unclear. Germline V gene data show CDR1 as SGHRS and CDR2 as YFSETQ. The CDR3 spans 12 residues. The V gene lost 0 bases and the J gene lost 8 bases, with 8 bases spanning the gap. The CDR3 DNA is TGCGCCAGCAGCTTGGAATTCAGAGGCTACACCTTC. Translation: CASSLEFRGYTF. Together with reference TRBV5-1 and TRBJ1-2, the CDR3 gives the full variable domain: KAGVTQTPRYLIKTRGQQVTLSCSPISGHRSVSWYQQTPGQGLQFLFEYFSETQRNKGNFPGRFSGRQFSNSRSEMNVSTLELGDSALYLCASSLEFRGYTFGSGTRLTVV.

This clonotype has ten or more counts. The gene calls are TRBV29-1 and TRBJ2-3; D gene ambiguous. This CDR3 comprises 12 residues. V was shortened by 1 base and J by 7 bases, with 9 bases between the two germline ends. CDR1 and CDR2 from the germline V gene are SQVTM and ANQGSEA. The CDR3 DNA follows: TGCAGCGTTGAAGGGACGCCTTATACGCAGTATTTT. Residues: CSVEGTPYTQYF.

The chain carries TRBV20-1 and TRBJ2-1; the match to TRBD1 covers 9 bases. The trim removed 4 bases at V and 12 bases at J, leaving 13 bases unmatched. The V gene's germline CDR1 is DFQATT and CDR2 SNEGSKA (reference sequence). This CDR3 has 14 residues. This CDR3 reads CSATTGGLKGGQFF. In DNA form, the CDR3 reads TGCAGTGCTACAACAGGGGGCCTTAAGGGGGGGCAGTTCTTC.